The clone carrying this TCR beta chain was found many times. The antigen is undetermined. TCRdb itself ran the multiplex PCR reads through MiXCR, one entry per CDR3 protein. The repertoire holds about 12,000 distinct CDR3 sequences, with about 53% as singletons. The data are from a study of breast tumors, draining lymph nodes, adjacent tissues. General study results and limits: Tumor TCR diversity was below lymph nodes but above nontumor tissue. Findings are consistent with lymph node origin and intratumoral expansion of most tumor T cells. Tumor and nontumor repertoires were significantly more similar in luminal-like than in basal-like breast cancer. Tumor T cell lymph node origin was a supported hypothesis, not proven.

The sample consisted of breast tumor tissue. The sequence derives from a female donor with breast cancer. Some clones in this sample may be carry-over from other donors' samples.

The CDR3: CASSPGTGIISYEQYF. CDR3 sequence (DNA): TGCGCCAGCAGTCCAGGAACAGGGATTATCTCCTACGAGCAGTACTTC. The rearrangement links TRBV5-1 to TRBJ2-7, with D maybe TRBD1 (6 bases). CDR3 length: 16 amino acids. Germline V lookup: CDR1 SGHRS, CDR2 YFSETQ. Between the trimmed V and J ends, which lost 5 bases and 0 bases, there was a span of 18 bases.